These T cell receptor beta chains were read from a single sample in a study of cytomegalovirus exposure and HLA in healthy donors. TCRdb's copy holds only in-frame clones and misses some; the assay was immunoSEQ multiplex PCR. The sample includes 150,000 to 200,000 clones, 85% of them seen just once. The sample was PBMCs. The source is a man aged 18 to 30 in good health and CMV-seropositive. Both conserved end residues are part of each CDR3. The order of the fields is J gene, clone size, D gene, V gene, CDR3 protein, CDR3 DNA. D genes are given only for firm matches. Clone size is given for some rows only: seen once, a few or many times, or a class if the clone is expanded.

j_call: TRBJ2-3; clone_size: .; d_call: .; v_call: TRBV13; cdr3_aa: CASRRTDTQYF; cdr3_nt: TGTGCCAGCAGGCGAACAGATACGCAGTATTTT
j_call: TRBJ2-1; clone_size: .; d_call: TRBD2; v_call: TRBV15; cdr3_aa: CATSRLGTSGSSYNEQFF; cdr3_nt: TGTGCCACCAGCAGACTCGGGACTAGCGGGAGCTCCTACAATGAGCAGTTCTTC
j_call: TRBJ1-1; clone_size: .; d_call: TRBD1; v_call: TRBV5-1; cdr3_aa: CASSFLSTGTDVEAFF; cdr3_nt: TGCGCCAGCAGCTTTCTCTCAACCGGGACAGACGTTGAAGCTTTCTTT
j_call: TRBJ2-5; clone_size: .; d_call: .; v_call: TRBV2; cdr3_aa: CASSEAEGKRETQYF; cdr3_nt: TGTGCCAGCAGTGAAGCGGAGGGGAAACGGGAGACCCAGTACTTC
j_call: TRBJ2-5; clone_size: .; d_call: .; v_call: TRBV2; cdr3_aa: CASVLTGESTQYF; cdr3_nt: TGTGCCAGCGTCCTGACAGGTGAATCGACCCAGTACTTC
j_call: TRBJ1-2; clone_size: .; d_call: .; v_call: TRBV2; cdr3_aa: CASDPGIHGYTF; cdr3_nt: TGTGCCAGCGATCCAGGTATCCATGGCTACACCTTC
j_call: TRBJ2-7; clone_size: .; d_call: TRBD1; v_call: TRBV27; cdr3_aa: CASSPNSGTGNEQYF; cdr3_nt: TGTGCCAGCAGTCCTAACTCCGGGACAGGTAACGAGCAGTACTTC
j_call: TRBJ1-2; clone_size: .; d_call: TRBD1; v_call: TRBV4-1; cdr3_aa: CASSQIQSGGVNYGYTF; cdr3_nt: TGCGCCAGCAGCCAAATTCAGTCAGGGGGCGTTAACTATGGCTACACCTTC
j_call: TRBJ2-3; clone_size: once; d_call: TRBD2; v_call: TRBV19; cdr3_aa: CASSLAGGRDTQYF; cdr3_nt: TGTGCCAGTAGCCTAGCGGGAGGGAGGGATACGCAGTATTTT
j_call: TRBJ2-1; clone_size: .; d_call: .; v_call: TRBV28; cdr3_aa: CASSLEGLNYNEQFF; cdr3_nt: TGTGCCAGCAGTTTAGAGGGACTGAACTACAATGAGCAGTTCTTC
j_call: TRBJ2-2; clone_size: .; d_call: .; v_call: TRBV29-1; cdr3_aa: CSVGATDPTGELFF; cdr3_nt: TGCAGCGTTGGCGCGACAGACCCCACCGGGGAGCTGTTTTTT
j_call: TRBJ2-1; clone_size: .; d_call: .; v_call: TRBV28; cdr3_aa: CAGGYAGVLSYNEQFF; cdr3_nt: TGTGCCGGGGGCTACGCGGGAGTCCTCTCCTACAATGAGCAGTTCTTC
j_call: TRBJ1-5; clone_size: few; d_call: .; v_call: TRBV12-2; cdr3_aa: CASILGDRAYNQPQHF; cdr3_nt: TGTGCAAGCATACTCGGGGACAGGGCATACAATCAGCCCCAGCATTTT
j_call: TRBJ2-7; clone_size: .; d_call: .; v_call: TRBV27; cdr3_aa: CASSLGQLYEQYF; cdr3_nt: TGTGCCAGCAGTCTAGGACAGCTCTACGAGCAGTACTTC
j_call: TRBJ2-7; clone_size: .; d_call: TRBD2; v_call: TRBV7-6; cdr3_aa: CASSYGAGGDSYEQYF; cdr3_nt: TGTGCCAGCAGCTACGGAGCGGGGGGGGACTCCTACGAGCAGTACTTC
j_call: TRBJ1-2; clone_size: few; d_call: TRBD1; v_call: TRBV9; cdr3_aa: CASSANRGDYGYTF; cdr3_nt: TGTGCCAGCAGCGCGAACAGGGGAGACTATGGCTACACCTTC
j_call: TRBJ2-3; clone_size: .; d_call: .; v_call: TRBV28; cdr3_aa: CASSLGPDTQYF; cdr3_nt: TGTGCCAGCAGTTTAGGGCCAGATACGCAGTATTTT
j_call: TRBJ2-1; clone_size: .; d_call: TRBD1; v_call: TRBV9; cdr3_aa: CASSVGDRGRDEQFF; cdr3_nt: TGTGCCAGCAGCGTAGGTGACAGGGGGAGAGATGAGCAGTTCTTC
j_call: TRBJ1-1; clone_size: .; d_call: .; v_call: TRBV28; cdr3_aa: CASRTGLTNTEAFF; cdr3_nt: TGTGCCAGCAGGACGGGACTGACGAACACTGAAGCTTTCTTT
j_call: TRBJ1-4; clone_size: once; d_call: .; v_call: TRBV4-1; cdr3_aa: CASSPQGGEKLFF; cdr3_nt: TGCGCCAGCAGCCCACAGGGTGGTGAAAAACTGTTTTTT
j_call: TRBJ2-6; clone_size: .; d_call: .; v_call: TRBV5-4; cdr3_aa: CASSSPGLSSGANVLTF; cdr3_nt: TGTGCCAGCAGCTCCCCGGGTTTGAGCTCTGGGGCCAACGTCCTGACTTTC
j_call: TRBJ1-2; clone_size: .; d_call: .; v_call: TRBV30; cdr3_aa: CAWSVQVSYGYTF; cdr3_nt: TGTGCCTGGAGTGTACAAGTTTCCTATGGCTACACCTTC
j_call: TRBJ1-1; clone_size: .; d_call: .; v_call: TRBV2; cdr3_aa: CASRNGWRATEAFF; cdr3_nt: TGTGCCAGCAGGAACGGGTGGAGGGCCACTGAAGCTTTCTTT
j_call: TRBJ2-4; clone_size: .; d_call: .; v_call: TRBV15; cdr3_aa: CATTTGRGGLAGNIQYF; cdr3_nt: TGTGCCACCACCACCGGGCGTGGCGGTCTAGCCGGAAACATTCAGTACTTC
j_call: TRBJ1-1; clone_size: .; d_call: TRBD1; v_call: TRBV7-9; cdr3_aa: CAFGQGTTEAFF; cdr3_nt: TGTGCCTTCGGACAGGGGACCACTGAAGCTTTCTTT
j_call: TRBJ2-5; clone_size: .; d_call: TRBD1; v_call: TRBV15; cdr3_aa: CATSRYRDRGLQETQYF; cdr3_nt: TGTGCCACCAGCAGATACAGGGACAGGGGGCTCCAAGAGACCCAGTACTTC
j_call: TRBJ1-1; clone_size: once; d_call: TRBD1; v_call: TRBV30; cdr3_aa: CAWDRAPNTEAFF; cdr3_nt: TGTGCCTGGGACAGGGCCCCGAACACTGAAGCTTTCTTT
j_call: TRBJ2-7; clone_size: .; d_call: TRBD1; v_call: TRBV5-8; cdr3_aa: CASSPVDRAGYEQYF; cdr3_nt: TGTGCCAGCAGCCCAGTCGACAGGGCGGGCTACGAGCAGTACTTC
j_call: TRBJ2-5; clone_size: .; d_call: TRBD1; v_call: TRBV28; cdr3_aa: CASSPNTDREDQYF; cdr3_nt: TGTGCCAGCAGCCCTAACACGGACAGGGAGGACCAGTACTTC